The source of this T cell receptor beta chain is a study of T cell responses to AZD1222 COVID-19 vaccine. The protocol was immunoSEQ multiplex PCR, while the TCRdb copy is restricted to in-frame clones and leaves out a portion. The data contain 150,000 to 200,000 clones, about nine tenths of them singletons. Study-level findings and limits: Mostly white British, mostly female donors; authors suggested clonal diversity may be underestimated. Only 5 or 6 individuals given AZD1222 were seropositive at baseline. It was only after the peak T cell response that any repertoires were sampled. Among vaccine-associated CD4 TCRs, coverage spanned spike, with dominance at 160-218 and 743-854.

Concerning this clone: The antigen is undetermined.

This sequence originates from an adult in good health. The sequences come from peripheral blood, collected on day 0 of AZD1222 vaccination.

CDR3 amino acids: CASSEQGAQNTGELFF. DNA for the CDR3: TGTGCCAGCAGTGAACAGGGGGCGCAGAACACCGGGGAGCTGTTTTTT. The chain uses TRBV2 and TRBJ2-2; 8 nucleotides align to TRBD1. This CDR3 region has 16 residues. CDR1 SNHLY and CDR2 FYNNEI come from the germline V gene. V was clipped by 2 bases and J by 1 base; unmatched bases: 3.